The 11 T cell receptor beta chains below all came from one sample that was sequenced in a study of CD8+ T cells in alopecia areata. Treatment given: oral pan-JAK inhibitor, 5-10 mg twice daily. The sequencing template was cDNA reverse transcribed from extracted RNA. Only in-frame clones appear in the TCRdb table, and some are missing; sequencing was by immunoSEQ multiplex PCR. The sample shows roughly 220,000 clones, approximately 38% of them seen only once. The sample consisted of CD4+ T cells sorted from blood, taken between weeks 30 and 35, from a patient treated with tofacitinib. Every receptor here comes from a human donor with alopecia areata.

In this sample, this clone turned up a few times. This chain connects TRBV18 to TRBJ2-3; 12 bases align to TRBD2. The CDR3 has 16 residues. The germline CDR1 and CDR2 sequences are KGHSH and LQKENI. V shed 2 bases and J 7 bases; nucleotides not matched to a gene: 7. CDR3 sequence (DNA): TGTGCCAGCTCACCAGCGGAGACTAGCGGGGGCAATACGCAGTATTTT. Translation: CASSPAETSGGNTQYF.

The chain recombines TRBV5-1 with TRBJ2-7; D is unresolved. Germline V lookup: CDR1 SGHRS, CDR2 YFSETQ. Trimming pared 0 bases from V and 3 bases from J, leaving 13 bases between. This CDR3 comprises 15 residues. CDR3 amino acids: CASSLVSGQLYEQYF. CDR3 bases: TGCGCCAGCAGCTTGGTTTCGGGCCAACTCTACGAGCAGTACTTC.

V and J are TRBV19 and TRBJ1-5, with unresolved D. Germline-derived CDR1 and CDR2 are LNHDA and SQIVND (reference sequence). Trimming removed 7 bases from V and 4 bases from J, with 17 bases in between. This CDR3 is 15 amino acids long. Here the CDR3 reads CASNSGSYSNQPQHF. CDR3 DNA sequence: TGTGCCAGTAATTCGGGCAGCTATTCAAATCAGCCCCAGCATTTT.

This chain joins TRBV29-1 and TRBJ2-3; TRBD2 might be the D (5 bases). CDR3 length: 15 residues. Germline V gene sequence: CDR1 SQVTM, CDR2 ANQGSEA. The V end was cut by 1 base, the J end by 0 bases, with 11 bases between. The CDR3 nucleotides are TGCAGCGTTGAAGGCGGACGGACTAGCACAGATACGCAGTATTTT. Protein product: CSVEGGRTSTDTQYF.

The chain carries TRBV10-2 and TRBJ2-7; D unresolved. The V end lost 1 base, the J end lost 0 bases, and 4 bases lay between the germline ends. Germline loops: CDR1 WSHSY, CDR2 SAAADI. This CDR3 is built from 13 residues. CDR3 amino acids: CASSEYYSYEQYF. CDR3 bases: TGCGCCAGCAGTGAGTATTACTCCTACGAGCAGTACTTC.

About this clone: At one end the junction does not follow the germline gene, possibly because of a read error. The chain combines TRBV7-7 with TRBJ2-1; possibly TRBD2 for D (6 bases). The CDR3 runs to 14 residues. The germline V gene has CDR1 SSHAT and CDR2 FNYEAQ (reference sequence). CDR3 sequence (DNA): TGTGCTAGCAGCCCAGGTAGCGGTACCGGTGAGCAGTTCTTC. Translating gives CASSPGSGTGEQFF.

The rearrangement uses TRBV27 and TRBJ1-6, with D hard to call. The germline gives CDR1 MNHEY, CDR2 SMNVEV (reference sequence). V lost 3 bases, J lost 0 bases, and 12 bases lay in between. This CDR3 contains 17 residues. The DNA for the CDR3 is TGTGCCAGCAGTTTGTGGGAGGGAAGCTCCTATAATTCACCCCTCCACTTT. It codes for CASSLWEGSSYNSPLHF.

The chain has TRBV9 and TRBJ1-2, with D perhaps matching TRBD1 (5 bases). Germline values: CDR1 SGDLS, CDR2 YYNGEE. V was cut by 4 bases and J by 0 bases, with 19 bases left in between. This CDR3 comprises 17 residues. The CDR3, as DNA: TGTGCCAGCAGCCCAAGCCAAGGGGCCTCAACTAACTATGGCTACACCTTC. Translated, it gives CASSPSQGASTNYGYTF.

On this clone: Different DNA sequences within this sample yield the same CDR3. J is TRBJ2-3 and V is TRBV5-1; D is undetermined. With 1 base removed from V and 1 base from J, the gap between germline ends came to 4 bases. The germline V gene has CDR1 SGHRS and CDR2 YFSETQ. This CDR3 comprises 13 residues. CDR3 amino acids: CASSLTRTDTQYF. In nucleotides, the CDR3 is TGCGCCAGCAGCTTGACCCGCACAGATACGCAGTATTTT. Complete variable domain (other parts from reference TRBV5-1 and TRBJ2-3): KAGVTQTPRYLIKTRGQQVTLSCSPISGHRSVSWYQQTPGQGLQFLFEYFSETQRNKGNFPGRFSGRQFSNSRSEMNVSTLELGDSALYLCASSLTRTDTQYFGPGTRLTVL.

This clone was counted only a few times. Other DNA sequences in this sample translate to the same CDR3. The rearrangement uses TRBV29-1 and TRBJ1-1, with D uncertain. Trimming took off 4 bases at V and 0 bases at J, with 9 bases between the two ends. Germline V CDR1 and CDR2: SQVTM, ANQGSEA. The CDR3 length is 13 residues. The CDR3 DNA reads TGCAGCGTTGTACGGCAGCTGAACACTGAAGCTTTCTTT. Translating gives CSVVRQLNTEAFF.

This clone was counted many times. The junction differs from germline at one of its ends, possibly a read error. The rearrangement joins TRBV7-7 to TRBJ2-3, with 13 bases that match TRBD2. Germline-derived CDR1 and CDR2 are SSHAT and FNYEAQ (reference sequence). This CDR3 region has 15 residues. This chain's CDR3 is CASSLGLAGADTQYF. CDR3 bases: TGTGCTAGCAGCCTCGGACTAGCGGGAGCAGATACGCAGTATTTT. Together with reference TRBV7-7 and TRBJ2-3, the CDR3 gives the full variable domain: GAGVSQSPRYKVTKRGQDVTLRCDPISSHATLYWYQQALGQGPEFLTYFNYEAQPDKSGLPSDRFSAERPEGSISTLTIQRTEQRDSAMYRCASSLGLAGADTQYFGPGTRLTVL.